The entry below gives a single TCR beta chain sequence along with its context. The data were obtained in a study of blood T cell repertoires in COVID-19. On the study more broadly: Acute and convalescent COVID-19 specimens originated in the United States, Italy and Spain. PBMCs, B-cell-depleted T cells, or T cells were the source of the cDNA or gDNA that made up the material.

Original processing methods: Quantification of nucleated cells was approximated via reference gene primer amplification. Profiled with immunoSEQ multiplex PCR; TCRdb holds only in-frame clones, not every one. V and J calls and clone size are as listed in that table; D and trimming were resolved from the DNA. Seen here are a few hundred thousand clones, about 90% observed once, and the top ten hold under 11%. The CDR3 is made up of 13 amino acids. Germline assignment: CDR1 LGHNT and CDR2 FRNRAP. The V and J ends lost 6 bases and 2 bases respectively, with 10 bases between them. Seattle researchers signed up patients amid active infection and tracked them longitudinally.

This receptor was identified in a woman aged 25 to 39 with COVID-19, enrolled during active disease. The chain has TRBV12-5 and TRBJ2-5; D may be TRBD2 (5 bases). The sequenced sample was peripheral blood. CDR3 in amino acids: CASGPSGQETQYF. CDR3 coding DNA: TGTGCTAGTGGCCCCAGCGGTCAAGAGACCCAGTACTTC.